The 32 T cell receptor beta chains below were found in one sample sequenced in a study of cytomegalovirus exposure and HLA in healthy donors. Primers for the PCR totalled 60 Vbeta and 13 Jbeta. The method was immunoSEQ multiplex PCR; TCRdb's version includes in-frame clones alone and lacks a portion of them. Of fewer than 250,000 clones in the sample, 85% were seen once. Sample: PBMCs. Receptors originate from a human donor in good health.

The V call is TRBV6-5, the J call TRBJ2-1; perhaps TRBD1 as D (7 bases). CDR1 and CDR2 (germline): MNHEY, SVGAGI. The length of the CDR3 is 13 residues. V lost 5 bases and J 9 bases, leaving 14 bases between the germline ends. CDR3 DNA sequence: TGTGCCAGCAGTATAAGACAGGGAGGTGAGCAGTTCTTC. As protein: CASSIRQGGEQFF.

The chain employs TRBV7-3 and TRBJ2-5; 11 positions match TRBD2. There are 15 residues in the CDR3. The V gene's germline CDR1 is SGHTA and CDR2 FQGTGA. V shed 2 bases and J 4 bases; nucleotides not matched to a gene: 3. The CDR3 spells CASSLALAGVETQYF. The CDR3 coding sequence is TGTGCCAGCAGCTTAGCACTAGCGGGAGTAGAGACCCAGTACTTC.

The chain combines TRBV29-1 with TRBJ2-7; TRBD2 aligns across 12 bases. The CDR3 spans 16 residues. The J segment lost 4 bases and the V segment lost 4 bases, leaving 11 bases of the junction unmatched. Germline assignment: CDR1 SQVTM and CDR2 ANQGSEA. As DNA, the CDR3 is TGCAGCGTTGGGATGGCTAGCGGGAGGGCCACGTACGAGCAGTACTTC. Its protein is CSVGMASGRATYEQYF.

This clone turned up a few times. The rearrangement uses TRBV10-2 and TRBJ1-5; D possibly corresponds to TRBD1 (6 bases). V was trimmed by 0 bases and J by 10 bases, leaving 10 bases between them. There are 13 residues in the CDR3. In germline, CDR1 is WSHSY, CDR2 SAAADI. DNA for the CDR3: TGCGCCAGCAGTGAGTCGGGGGCCACTCCCCAGCATTTT. As protein: CASSESGATPQHF.

The CDR3 here is CASSLRRGGGPWFF. The CDR3 DNA follows: TGTGCCAGCAGCCTGAGACGTGGCGGGGGGCCCTGGTTTTTT. The rearrangement joins TRBV6-5 to TRBJ1-4, with D possibly matching TRBD1 (6 bases). Trimming removed 6 bases from V and 16 bases from J, with 24 bases in between. This CDR3 region has 14 residues. Germline CDR1 and CDR2: MNHEY and SVGAGI.

The chain couples TRBV5-1 to TRBJ2-4; 8 bases agree with TRBD2. CDR3 length: 13 residues. V lost 1 base, J lost 8 bases, and 2 bases stayed unmatched. Germline V CDR1 and CDR2: SGHRS, YFSETQ. The CDR3 region is CASSLFGGDIQYF. The CDR3 DNA sequence: TGCGCCAGCAGCTTGTTCGGGGGGGACATTCAGTACTTC. Full variable domain (remainder filled in from reference TRBV5-1 and TRBJ2-4): KAGVTQTPRYLIKTRGQQVTLSCSPISGHRSVSWYQQTPGQGLQFLFEYFSETQRNKGNFPGRFSGRQFSNSRSEMNVSTLELGDSALYLCASSLFGGDIQYFGAGTRLSVL.

The chain combines TRBV28 with TRBJ1-2; D unresolved. V gave up 7 bases and J gave up 0 bases, with 21 bases separating them. The germline CDR1 and CDR2 sequences are MDHEN and SYDVKM. The CDR3 covers 17 residues. Here the CDR3 DNA reads TGTGCCAGCATACCACCTCGCGGAAAAGCAACTAACTATGGCTACACCTTC. It yields the protein CASIPPRGKATNYGYTF.

The CDR3: CASSREVGSADTQYF. The CDR3, as DNA: TGTGCCAGCAGCCGGGAAGTCGGGAGTGCAGATACGCAGTATTTT. The rearrangement uses TRBV7-6 and TRBJ2-3; possibly TRBD2 for D (6 bases). Trimming took 5 bases from V and 4 from J, leaving 16 bases between them. The CDR3 is 15 residues long. Per germline, CDR1 SGHVS and CDR2 FNYEAQ. Based on the CDR3 plus reference TRBV7-6 and TRBJ2-3, the full variable domain is GAGVSQSPRYKVTKRGQDVALRCDPISGHVSLYWYRQALGQGPEFLTYFNYEAQQDKSGLPNDRFSAERPEGSISTLTIQRTEQRDSAMYRCASSREVGSADTQYFGPGTRLTVL.

In regard to this clone: This sample includes further DNA sequences coding for the same CDR3. The CDR3 is CAIRNLAGPADTQYF. The CDR3 coding sequence is TGTGCCATCAGGAATCTAGCGGGACCTGCAGATACGCAGTATTTT. J is TRBJ2-3 and V is TRBV10-3, with 9 bases that match TRBD2. The length of the CDR3 is 15 residues. Trimming removed 6 bases from V and 4 bases from J; junction bases left unmatched: 8. Germline CDR1 and CDR2: ENHRY and SYGVKD.

This chain connects TRBV10-3 to TRBJ2-7; a possible D gene is TRBD1 (6 bases). This CDR3 contains 12 residues. The germline CDR1 and CDR2 sequences are ENHRY and SYGVKD. V was shortened by 5 bases and J by 2 bases, with 7 bases between the two germline ends. For the CDR3, the DNA is TGTGCCATCAGTCGGGACACCTACGAGCAGTACTTC. It codes for CAISRDTYEQYF.

The V and J genes are TRBV6-1 and TRBJ1-2, with TRBD1 identical over 7 bases. Germline values: CDR1 MNHNS, CDR2 SASEGT. The length of the CDR3 is 16 residues. With V trimmed by 4 bases and J by 4 bases, 12 bases remained unmatched. The CDR3 DNA reads as TGTGCCAGCAGTGTAGGGACAGCCTCAGGGGTCTATGGCTACACCTTC. Its protein product is CASSVGTASGVYGYTF.

The chain carries TRBV7-2 and TRBJ1-2; TRBD1 agrees at 9 bases. CDR3 size: 14 residues. V was pared by 2 bases and J by 7 bases, with 5 bases of the junction left unmatched. Germline V gene data show CDR1 as SGHTA and CDR2 as FQGNSA. CDR3 loop: CASSLTGGLRGYTF. As DNA, the CDR3 is TGTGCCAGCAGCTTAACAGGGGGCTTACGTGGCTACACCTTC.

This chain uses TRBV10-3 with TRBJ1-5; D remains unclear. This CDR3 contains 12 residues. Per the germline V gene, CDR1 is ENHRY and CDR2 is SYGVKD. Trimming removed 10 bases at V and 0 bases at J, with 7 bases between. In nucleotides, the CDR3 is TGTGCCACACGGGATAGCAATCAGCCCCAGCATTTT. It translates to CATRDSNQPQHF.

This rearrangement joins TRBV7-3 to TRBJ2-2; TRBD2 matches 12 bases. This CDR3 has 15 residues. With V trimmed by 7 bases and J by 2 bases, 2 bases remained unmatched. Looked up from germline, CDR1 is SGHTA and CDR2 is FQGTGA. CDR3 amino acids: CASNGLAGNTGELFF. The CDR3 DNA reads TGTGCCAGCAATGGACTAGCGGGAAACACCGGGGAGCTGTTTTTT.

This clone was seen a single time. The chain employs TRBV7-8 and TRBJ2-5; no clear D gene. The V and J ends lost 1 base and 5 bases respectively, with 5 bases between them. The CDR3 has 12 residues. Per the germline V gene, CDR1 is SGHVS and CDR2 is FQNEAQ. CDR3 in DNA: TGTGCCAGCAGCTTAGTTGGCGAGACCCAGTACTTC. This gives the protein CASSLVGETQYF.

The chain couples TRBV25-1 to TRBJ1-1; D is unclear. CDR3 size: 13 residues. Germline CDR1 reads MGHDK; CDR2 reads SYGVNS. Between the trimmed V and J ends, which lost 9 bases and 2 bases, there was a span of 13 bases. The CDR3 reads CARVVTLNTEAFF. The CDR3, as DNA: TGTGCCAGAGTGGTGACACTTAACACTGAAGCTTTCTTT.

This rearrangement joins TRBV6-1 to TRBJ2-6; D is possibly TRBD1 (6 bases). CDR1 and CDR2 (germline): MNHNS, SASEGT. CDR3 size: 18 residues. Trimming cost V 2 bases and J 0 bases, with 14 bases left between them. This CDR3 is CASSERDRTVSGANVLTF. In DNA, the CDR3 is TGTGCCAGCAGTGAAAGAGACAGGACGGTCTCTGGGGCCAACGTCCTGACTTTC.

V gene TRBV6-1 combines with J gene TRBJ2-5; D might be TRBD2 (5 bases). Germline CDR1 reads MNHNS; CDR2 reads SASEGT. V was pared by 5 bases and J by 4 bases, with 11 bases between. CDR3 length equals 13 residues. CDR3 residues: CASSFSLAETQYF. CDR3 DNA sequence: TGTGCCAGCAGTTTCAGTCTAGCAGAGACCCAGTACTTC.

The chain uses TRBV2 and TRBJ2-7, with D uncertain. V was cut by 7 bases and J by 1 base, with 5 bases left in between. The CDR3 runs to 11 residues. CDR1 is SNHLY and CDR2 is FYNNEI in the germline V gene. The DNA for the CDR3 is TGTGCCAGCACCAATTCCTACGAGCAGTACTTC. This codes for CASTNSYEQYF.

The chain joins TRBV18 to TRBJ2-7; weak D call: TRBD2 (6 bases). Germline CDR1 is KGHSH and CDR2 is LQKENI. This CDR3 comprises 13 residues. Trimming removed 9 bases from V and 2 bases from J, with 14 bases in between. This chain's CDR3 is CASSSANPYEQYF. CDR3 coding DNA: TGTGCCAGTTCTAGCGCCAACCCCTACGAGCAGTACTTC.

The rearrangement links TRBV28 to TRBJ2-7, with 7 bases identical to TRBD2. Germline trimming cut 3 bases from V and 6 bases from J; bases unmatched to any gene: 2. Germline V CDR1 and CDR2: MDHEN, SYDVKM. CDR3 length equals 12 residues. The CDR3 DNA sequence: TGTGCCAGCAGTTTTGGCGGGAGCGAGCAGTACTTC. Residues: CASSFGGSEQYF.

The chain is built from TRBV7-9 and TRBJ2-1; 10 bases fit TRBD2. The ends lost 1 base at V and 0 bases at J; junction bases unmatched: 6. Germline V lookup: CDR1 SEHNR, CDR2 FQNEAQ (reference sequence). The CDR3 loop spans 18 amino acids. Written as DNA, the CDR3 is TGTGCCAGCAGCTTAGTTCCTAGCGGGGGCCCCTCCTACAATGAGCAGTTCTTC. This encodes CASSLVPSGGPSYNEQFF.

The V and J genes are TRBV7-6 and TRBJ2-7, with D possibly TRBD2 on 6 matching bases. CDR1 is SGHVS and CDR2 is FNYEAQ in the germline V gene. The CDR3 has 16 residues. With 2 bases removed from V and 3 bases from J, the gap between germline ends came to 17 bases. CDR3 protein: CASSLQAGSGLYEQYF. CDR3 in DNA: TGTGCCAGCAGCTTACAGGCGGGAAGCGGCCTCTACGAGCAGTACTTC.

This clone was seen once. J is TRBJ1-2 and V is TRBV29-1; 10 bases agree with TRBD1. With 4 bases clipped from V and 3 bases from J, the junction kept 11 bases outside the gene matches. The CDR3 has 16 residues. Germline V gives CDR1 SQVTM, CDR2 ANQGSEA. CDR3 nucleotide sequence: TGCAGCGTTGGGGAAGGGGACAGGGGAATTCACTATGGCTACACCTTC. It is translated as CSVGEGDRGIHYGYTF.

The CDR3 DNA reads as TGTGCCAGCAGCTCACTAGCGGGAGTCTCCTACGAGCAGTACTTC. Encoded protein: CASSSLAGVSYEQYF. The V call is TRBV7-9, the J call TRBJ2-7, with TRBD2 matching over 11 bases. Germline CDR1 SEHNR, CDR2 FQNEAQ (reference sequence). J lost 0 bases, V lost 4 bases, and 2 bases had no gene match. The CDR3 totals 15 residues. Supplemented by reference TRBV7-9 and TRBJ2-7, the full variable domain reads DTGVSQNPRHKITKRGQNVTFRCDPISEHNRLYWYRQTLGQGPEFLTYFQNEAQLEKSRLLSDRFSAERPKGSFSTLEIQRTEQGDSAMYLCASSSLAGVSYEQYFGPGTRLTVT.

This clone appeared once. The rearrangement uses TRBV25-1 and TRBJ1-3; no clear D. The CDR3 sequence is 15 residues long. V was shortened by 1 base and J by 0 bases, with 7 bases between the two germline ends. In germline, CDR1 is MGHDK, CDR2 SYGVNS. CDR3 in DNA: TGTGCCAGCAGTGAATCTAAGATCTCTGGAAACACCATATATTTT. It encodes CASSESKISGNTIYF. Full variable domain (missing parts from reference TRBV25-1 and TRBJ1-3): EADIYQTPRYLVIGTGKKITLECSQTMGHDKMYWYQQDPGMELHLIHYSYGVNSTEKGDLSSESTVSRIRTEHFPLTLESARPSHTSQYLCASSESKISGNTIYFGEGSWLTVV.

The chain recombines TRBV5-1 with TRBJ2-5; D unclear. Germline values: CDR1 SGHRS, CDR2 YFSETQ. The CDR3 consists of 14 residues. Trimming pared 4 bases from V and 0 bases from J, leaving 10 bases between. The CDR3 DNA sequence: TGCGCCAGCAGCCCAGGATGGGACCAAGAGACCCAGTACTTC. Translating gives CASSPGWDQETQYF.

V and J are TRBV5-6 and TRBJ2-5, with TRBD1 matching over 8 bases. The germline gives CDR1 SGHDT, CDR2 YYEEEE. Trimming took 4 bases from V and 4 from J; bases not matched to a gene: 3. The CDR3 consists of 13 residues. CDR3: CASSTGQGETQYF. The CDR3 nucleotides are TGTGCCAGCAGCACCGGACAGGGAGAGACCCAGTACTTC.

This rearrangement joins TRBV7-6 to TRBJ2-7; TRBD2 is a possible D gene (6 bases). This CDR3 has 17 amino acids. The germline V gene has CDR1 SGHVS and CDR2 FNYEAQ. The ends were cut back, 4 bases at V and 0 bases at J, with 19 bases in the middle. CDR3 DNA sequence: TGTGCCAGCAGCTCCCCCGCGGGACGTAAGAGCTCCTACGAGCAGTACTTC. Translation: CASSSPAGRKSSYEQYF.

The CDR3 DNA reads TGTGCCAGCAGCTTTGGCGCACAGGGGTCCTACGAGCAGTACTTC. It yields the protein CASSFGAQGSYEQYF. V and J are TRBV11-2 and TRBJ2-7, with 7 bases matching TRBD1. This CDR3 has 15 amino acids. V was pared by 3 bases and J by 1 base, with 6 bases of the junction left unmatched. Per the germline V gene, CDR1 is SGHAT and CDR2 is FQNNGV.

The V call is TRBV12-1, the J call TRBJ1-5. TRBV12-1 is tagged as a pseudogene. CDR3 length: 12 residues. CDR3 loop: CASSFLPQPQHF. The CDR3 DNA is TGTGCCAGCAGCTTTCTTCCTCAGCCCCAGCATTTT.

The chain joins TRBV5-1 to TRBJ2-1, with TRBD2 matching 10 bases. After removal of 0 bases from V and 4 bases from J, the junction contained 4 bases not matched to a gene. Germline lookup yields CDR1 SGHRS and CDR2 YFSETQ. The CDR3 loop spans 16 amino acids. This chain's CDR3 is CASSLGSSGSYNEQFF. In DNA, the CDR3 is TGCGCCAGCAGCTTGGGTTCTAGCGGGAGTTACAATGAGCAGTTCTTC.